This TCR beta chain emerged from a study of technical replicates of blood from several donors. Sequencing used immunoSEQ multiplex PCR; TCRdb keeps in-frame clones, though not all of them. Of around 63,000 clones in the sample, roughly 98% are singletons; the top ten hold about 0.16%. Germline CDR1 is SGHNT and CDR2 is YENEEA. CDR3 length: 13 amino acids. Germline trimming cut 5 bases from V and 7 bases from J; bases unmatched to any gene: 4. The V call is TRBV11-3, the J call TRBJ1-5; 8 nucleotides agree with TRBD1. This TCR was recovered from a human donor in good health. What was sequenced was T cells isolated from PBMCs. In DNA, the CDR3 is TGTGCCAGCAGCCTGGACAGGGACCAGCCCCAGCATTTT. Its protein product is CASSLDRDQPQHF.